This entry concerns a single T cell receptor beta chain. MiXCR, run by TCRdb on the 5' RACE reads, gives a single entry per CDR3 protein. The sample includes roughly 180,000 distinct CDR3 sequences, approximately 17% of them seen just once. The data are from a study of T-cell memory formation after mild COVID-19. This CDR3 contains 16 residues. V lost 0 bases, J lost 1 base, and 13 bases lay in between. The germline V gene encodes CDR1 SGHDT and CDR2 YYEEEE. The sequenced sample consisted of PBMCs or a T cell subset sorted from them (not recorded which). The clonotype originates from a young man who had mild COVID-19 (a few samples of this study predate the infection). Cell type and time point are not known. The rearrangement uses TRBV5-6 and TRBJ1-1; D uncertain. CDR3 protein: CASSLGPPTGNTEAFF. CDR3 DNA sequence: TGTGCCAGCAGCTTGGGGCCTCCAACGGGGAACACTGAAGCTTTCTTT.